In its sample, the clone carrying this T cell receptor beta chain was seen a few times. The sample is drawn from a study of blood T cell repertoires in COVID-19. Overall study: From T cells, B-cell-depleted T cells, or PBMCs came the material, which was cDNA or gDNA.

Per the original data handling: Nucleated cell number was recorded as an estimate derived from reference gene primer amplification. Libraries were prepared by immunoSEQ multiplex PCR; TCRdb keeps only in-frame clonotypes and omits some of them. V and J calls and clone size are copied from that table; D and trimming were computed from the DNA. The table records approximately 150,000 clones, 65% to 85% of them present only once. The CDR3 is made up of 13 amino acids. Germline loops: CDR1 SGHKS, CDR2 YYEKEE (reference sequence). Trimming stripped 3 bases from V and 8 bases from J, with 14 bases between.

The TCR was taken from a woman in her thirties or forties with acute COVID-19. The sample taken for sequencing was PBMCs or T cells enriched from blood (not recorded which). This chain links TRBV5-5 with TRBJ1-2; D is unclear. DNA of the CDR3: TGTGCCAGCAGCTCTGACCTCGGAGCGGGCTACACCTTC. This gives the protein CASSSDLGAGYTF. Complete variable domain (other parts from reference TRBV5-5 and TRBJ1-2): DAGVTQSPTHLIKTRGQQVTLRCSPISGHKSVSWYQQVLGQGPQFIFQYYEKEERGRGNFPDRFSARQFPNYSSELNVNALLLGDSALYLCASSSDLGAGYTFGSGTRLTVV.